This T cell receptor (beta chain) derives from a study of tumor and adjacent non-tumor tissue in lung cancer. Whole-study findings and limits: Tumor tissue had significantly higher TCR diversity than normal lung.

This sample's RNA came from whole unsorted tissue. More than 3 cm separated this lung sample from the edge of the tumor. V shed 1 base and J shed 0 bases, with 10 bases lying between them. Germline V lookup: CDR1 MNHEY, CDR2 SVGAGI. The CDR3 spans 16 residues. Three rounds of nested PCR, following a modified ARM-PCR protocol, produced the TCRbeta library. TCRdb itself ran the multiplex PCR reads through MiXCR, one entry per CDR3 protein. The sample consists of about 50,000 distinct CDR3 sequences, about 79% of them appearing once. On this clonotype itself: Antigen specificity is unknown. A single base separates this from a much larger clone, so it may be a read error.

The genes are TRBV6-5 and TRBJ2-4; D gene uncertain. The sequence came from an older woman with non-small cell lung cancer. Sequenced input: distant non-tumor lung tissue. The CDR3, as DNA: TGTGCCAGCAGTTACTGGCAGACCCCAGCCAAAAACATTCAGTACTTC. Its translation: CASSYWQTPAKNIQYF.